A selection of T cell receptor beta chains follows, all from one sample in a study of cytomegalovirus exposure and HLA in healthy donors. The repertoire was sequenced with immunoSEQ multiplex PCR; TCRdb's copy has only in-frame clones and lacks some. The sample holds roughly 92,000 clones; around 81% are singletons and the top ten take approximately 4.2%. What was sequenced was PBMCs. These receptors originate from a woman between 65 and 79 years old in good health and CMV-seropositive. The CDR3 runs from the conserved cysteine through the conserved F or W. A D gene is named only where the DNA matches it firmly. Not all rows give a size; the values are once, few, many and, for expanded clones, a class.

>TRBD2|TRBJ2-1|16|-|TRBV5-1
TGCGCCAGCAGCCACCGGAAGGCTAGCGGGGGGAATGAGCAGTTCTTC
CASSHRKASGGNEQFF
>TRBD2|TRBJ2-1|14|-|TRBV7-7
TGTGCTAGCAGCCCTAGCGGGAGTAAGAATGAGCAGTTCTTC
CASSPSGSKNEQFF
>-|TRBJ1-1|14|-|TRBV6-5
TGTGCCAGCAGTTACGAGGGTAGAAGGACTGAAGCTTTCTTT
CASSYEGRRTEAFF
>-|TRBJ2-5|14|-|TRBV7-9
TGTGCCAGCAGCTCAGACAGGCCCTGGGAGACCCAGTACTTC
CASSSDRPWETQYF
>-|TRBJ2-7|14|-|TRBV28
TGTGCCAGCAGTTCAACGCAGGGTAGCTACGAGCAGTACTTC
CASSSTQGSYEQYF
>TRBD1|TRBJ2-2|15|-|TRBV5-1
TGCGCCAGCAGCCCCCCCACAGGGGACACCGGGGAGCTGTTTTTT
CASSPPTGDTGELFF
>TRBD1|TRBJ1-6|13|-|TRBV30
TGTGCCTGGCGGACAGGGTCGGATTCACCCCTCCACTTT
CAWRTGSDSPLHF
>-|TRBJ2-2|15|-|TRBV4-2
TGTGCCAGCAGCCAAGGTGGACAGCACACCGGGGAGCTGTTTTTT
CASSQGGQHTGELFF
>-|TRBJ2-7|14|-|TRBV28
TGTGCCAGCGTCAGTCCTTCGACAGCGTACGAGCAGTACTTC
CASVSPSTAYEQYF
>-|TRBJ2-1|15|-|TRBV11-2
TGTGCCAGCAGCTTTAGGGCGGGACGACAAAATGAGCAGTTCTTC
CASSFRAGRQNEQFF
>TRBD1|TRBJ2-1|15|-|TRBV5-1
TGCGCCGGGTCCCTAGGGACAGGCTCCTACAATGAGCAGTTCTTC
CAGSLGTGSYNEQFF
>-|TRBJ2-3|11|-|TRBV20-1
TGCAGTGCTAACATTAAAGATACGCAGTATTTT
CSANIKDTQYF
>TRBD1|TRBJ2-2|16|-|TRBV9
TGTGCCAGCAGCGGCGGACAGGGGACAAACACCGGGGAGCTGTTTTTT
CASSGGQGTNTGELFF
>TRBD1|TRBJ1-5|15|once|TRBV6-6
TGTGCCAGCAGTTACTCCGGGACAGATAATCAGCCCCAGCATTTT
CASSYSGTDNQPQHF
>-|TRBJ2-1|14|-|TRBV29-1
TGCAGCGTTGATATACAGACCTCCTACAATGAGCAGTTCTTC
CSVDIQTSYNEQFF
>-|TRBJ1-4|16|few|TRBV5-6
TGTGCCAGCAGCGGGGCGGGGGGACGGAATAATGAAAAACTGTTTTTT
CASSGAGGRNNEKLFF
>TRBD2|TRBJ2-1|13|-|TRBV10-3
TGTGCCATTGGGACTAGCGGATACAATGAGCAGTTCTTC
CAIGTSGYNEQFF
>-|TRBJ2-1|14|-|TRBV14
TGTGCCAGCAGCCGACGACTAAATTACAATGAGCAGTTCTTC
CASSRRLNYNEQFF
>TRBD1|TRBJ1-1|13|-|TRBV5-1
TGCGCCAGCAGCCCCATGGACAGGGCTGAAGCTTTCTTT
CASSPMDRAEAFF
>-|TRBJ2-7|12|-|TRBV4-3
TGCGCCAGCAGCCCCTTGTTCTACGAGCAGTACTTC
CASSPLFYEQYF
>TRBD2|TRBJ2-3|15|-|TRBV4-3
TGCGCCAGCAGCCAAGGTAGCGGGAGGCAAGATACGCAGTATTTT
CASSQGSGRQDTQYF
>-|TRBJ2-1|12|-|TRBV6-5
TGTGCCAGGGTGGGGCCGGGCAATGAGCAGTTCTTC
CARVGPGNEQFF
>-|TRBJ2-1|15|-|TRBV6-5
TGTGCCAGCAGAATCCGGGACACGGGTTACAATGAGCAGTTCTTC
CASRIRDTGYNEQFF
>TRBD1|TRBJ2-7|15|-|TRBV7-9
TGTGCCAGCAGCCGCCGGGACAGGGAGTTTCACGAGCAGTACTTC
CASSRRDREFHEQYF
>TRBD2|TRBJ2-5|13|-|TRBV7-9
TGTGCCAGCAGCTTAGTATGGGAGGGAGAGCAGTACTTC
CASSLVWEGEQYF
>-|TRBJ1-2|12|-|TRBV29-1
TGCAGCGTTGTTCCCGACAGTCTCGGCTACACCTTC
CSVVPDSLGYTF
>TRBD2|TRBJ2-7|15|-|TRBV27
TGTGCCAGCACCACTCTAGCGGGAGGGCCGTACGAGCAGTACTTC
CASTTLAGGPYEQYF
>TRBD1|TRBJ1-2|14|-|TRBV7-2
TGTGCCAGCAGCTTCGACAGGGGAAGGTATGGCTACACCTTC
CASSFDRGRYGYTF
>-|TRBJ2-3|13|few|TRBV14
TGTGCCAGCAGCCAAGATTGGCCAGATACGCAGTATTTT
CASSQDWPDTQYF
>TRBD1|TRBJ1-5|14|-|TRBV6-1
TGTGCCAGCAGTGAAGGGGACAGGGTTCAGCCCCAGCATTTT
CASSEGDRVQPQHF
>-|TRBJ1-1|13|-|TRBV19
TGTGCCAGTAGTATCAGGGTTGAAAGTGAAGCTTTCTTT
CASSIRVESEAFF
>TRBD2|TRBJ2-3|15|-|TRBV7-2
TGTGCCAGCAGCTTAAGACATCGGGAGGCAGATACGCAGTATTTT
CASSLRHREADTQYF
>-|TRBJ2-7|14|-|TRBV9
TGTGCCAGCAGCGTAGACAGGGCCTCCTACGAGCAGTACTTC
CASSVDRASYEQYF
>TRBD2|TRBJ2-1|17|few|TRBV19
TGTGCCAGTAGTACCTTCCTGAGGACTAGCGGGAGCAATGAGCAGTTCTTC
CASSTFLRTSGSNEQFF
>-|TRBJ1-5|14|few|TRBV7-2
TGTGCCAGCAGCCTAGGGGAGGGCAATCAGCCCCAGCATTTT
CASSLGEGNQPQHF
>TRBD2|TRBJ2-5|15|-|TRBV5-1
TGCGCCAGCAGCTTTGGTGGACTAGCGGAAGAGACCCAGTACTTC
CASSFGGLAEETQYF
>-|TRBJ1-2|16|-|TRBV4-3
TGCGCCAGCAGCCCAGAGAACGGAATAGAGCGGGGTGGCTACACCTTC
CASSPENGIERGGYTF
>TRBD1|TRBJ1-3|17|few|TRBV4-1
TGCGCCAGCAGCCATGTAAGCCACCGGGACAGGGGCAGAGCCATATATTTT
CASSHVSHRDRGRAIYF
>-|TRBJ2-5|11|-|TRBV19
TGTGCCAGTAGCACGGTCGGGACCCAGTACTTC
CASSTVGTQYF
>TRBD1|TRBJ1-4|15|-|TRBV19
TGTGCCAGTAGTATCCGGGGACAGAATAATGAAAAACTGTTTTTT
CASSIRGQNNEKLFF
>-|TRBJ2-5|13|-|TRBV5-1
TGCGCCAGCAGCTTGGCTAAAGGGGCAGAAACTTACTTC
CASSLAKGAETYF
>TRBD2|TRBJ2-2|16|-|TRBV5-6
TGTGCCAGCACCCGGGGAGGGAGGGCGGAAACCGGGGAGCTGTTTTTT
CASTRGGRAETGELFF
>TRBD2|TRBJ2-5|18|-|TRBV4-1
TGCGCCAGCAGCCCCGGGACTAGCGGGAGCCGTAGTGGGGAGACCCAGTACTTC
CASSPGTSGSRSGETQYF
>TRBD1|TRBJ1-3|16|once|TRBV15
TGTGCCACCAGCACTTCTTGGGACAGCTCTGGAAACACCATATATTTT
CATSTSWDSSGNTIYF
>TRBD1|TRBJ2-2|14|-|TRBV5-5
TGTGCCAGCAGCTATGGGACAGCCACCGGGGAGCTGTTTTTT
CASSYGTATGELFF
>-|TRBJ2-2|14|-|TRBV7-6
TGTGCCAGCAGCTCGGCGACAGTCACCGGGGAGCTGTTTTTT
CASSSATVTGELFF
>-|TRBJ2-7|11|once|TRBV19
TGTGCCAGTTCGGATAGCTACGAGCAGTACTTC
CASSDSYEQYF
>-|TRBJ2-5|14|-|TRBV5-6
TGTGCCAGCAGCTACGGATCACCAGCGGAGACCCAGTACTTC
CASSYGSPAETQYF
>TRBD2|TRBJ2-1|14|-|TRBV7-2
TGTGCCAGCAGTTTTCTAGCGGGGAGTAATGAGCAGTTCTTC
CASSFLAGSNEQFF
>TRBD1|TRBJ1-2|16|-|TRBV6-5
TGTGCCAGCAGTTACTCGGCAACAGGGGCTAGGGAGGGCTACACCTTC
CASSYSATGAREGYTF
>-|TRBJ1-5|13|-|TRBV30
TGTGCCTGGAGTGTAGAAGGGGTCCAGCCCCAGCATTTT
CAWSVEGVQPQHF
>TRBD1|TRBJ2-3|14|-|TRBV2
TGTGCCAGCGGACGGGACAGGTTATCAGATACGCAGTATTTT
CASGRDRLSDTQYF
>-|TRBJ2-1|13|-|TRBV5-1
TGCGCCAGCAGCTTGGGACTACTAGGTGAGCAGTTCTTC
CASSLGLLGEQFF
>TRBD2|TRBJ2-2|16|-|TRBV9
TGTGCCAGCAGCCCCGGGACTAGCGTACAATCCGGGGAGCTGTTTTTT
CASSPGTSVQSGELFF
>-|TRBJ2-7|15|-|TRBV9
TGTGCCAGCAGCGTAGATGGCGGGACCGTCTACGAGCAGTACTTC
CASSVDGGTVYEQYF